Below, 23 T cell receptor beta chains from the same sample are listed, as sequenced in a study of blood T cell repertoires in COVID-19. Assay: immunoSEQ multiplex PCR; the TCRdb copy retains only in-frame clones and omits some. The sample has about 330,000 clones; more than 70% are singletons. The sample comprised peripheral blood. These receptors came from a woman aged 45-65 years with acute or convalescent COVID-19.

This clone was detected a few times. V is TRBV7-9 and J is TRBJ1-4; D is uncertain. Germline CDR1 reads SEHNR; CDR2 reads FQNEAQ (reference sequence). The V gene lost 5 bases and the J gene lost 7 bases, with 8 bases spanning the gap. This CDR3 has 12 amino acids. DNA of the CDR3: TGTGCCAGCAGCGTCTTCCCTGAAAAACTGTTTTTT. This translates into CASSVFPEKLFF.

The CDR3 region has the DNA TGTGCCAGCAGCTTATTCTATCTAGCGGGGTCCTACGAGCAGTACTTC. Residues: CASSLFYLAGSYEQYF. V and J are TRBV7-2 and TRBJ2-7; TRBD2 matches at 9 bases. The CDR3 sequence is 16 residues long. V was clipped by 2 bases and J by 1 base; unmatched bases: 6. Per the germline V gene, CDR1 is SGHTA and CDR2 is FQGNSA.

The J gene is TRBJ2-1, the V gene TRBV6-5, with TRBD2 identical over 8 bases. Germline loops: CDR1 MNHEY, CDR2 SVGAGI. This CDR3 spans 14 amino acids. V lost 7 bases and J lost 7; bases outside the gene matches: 9. The CDR3 spells CASIKSGSSNEQFF. The CDR3 coding sequence is TGTGCCAGCATTAAGAGCGGGAGCTCTAATGAGCAGTTCTTC.

The chain carries TRBV7-5 and TRBJ2-2; TRBD1 is taken as the D call from the table, unchecked against the DNA. TRBV7-5 is a listed pseudogene. This CDR3 is 14 amino acids long. CDR3 DNA sequence: TGTGTCAGAAGCGTTACAGGAGAAACCGGGGAGCTGTTTTTT. Protein sequence: CVRSVTGETGELFF.

The chain is built from TRBV9 and TRBJ2-1; no clear D gene. The CDR3 runs to 11 residues. CDR1 is SGDLS and CDR2 is YYNGEE in the germline V gene. Trimming took 1 base from V and 10 from J, leaving 6 bases between them. For the CDR3, the DNA is TGTGCCAGCAGCGTAACAGACGAGCAGTTCTTC. This gives the protein CASSVTDEQFF.

CDR3 sequence reads: CASSPPVRVSDTQYF. The DNA for the CDR3 is TGTGCCAGCTCACCACCGGTGAGAGTTTCAGATACGCAGTATTTT. J is TRBJ2-3 and V is TRBV18; no reliable D call. The CDR3 runs 15 residues. Trimming shortened V by 0 bases and J by 4 bases, and 11 bases separated the two germline ends. Germline lookup yields CDR1 KGHSH and CDR2 LQKENI.

The chain recombines TRBV6-5 with TRBJ1-5; D is possibly TRBD1 (5 bases). The germline CDR1 and CDR2 sequences are MNHEY and SVGAGI. This CDR3 contains 13 residues. Trimming cost V 7 bases and J 3 bases, with 10 bases left between them. Here the CDR3 reads CASKDTNNQPQHF. DNA of the CDR3: TGTGCCAGCAAGGACACCAACAATCAGCCCCAGCATTTT.

CDR3 protein: CASSHGQGSNEQYF. CDR3 sequence (DNA): TGTGCCAGCAGCCACGGACAGGGCTCTAACGAGCAGTACTTC. V usage is TRBV6-2 or TRBV6-3 and J usage is TRBJ2-7; 8 bases match TRBD1. The CDR3 is 14 residues long. Germline CDR1 is MNHEY and CDR2 is SVGEGT. J was trimmed by 5 bases and V by 6 bases; bases with no gene match: 9.

The chain couples TRBV29-1 to TRBJ2-2; 7 bases are a match to TRBD1. The germline V gene encodes CDR1 SQVTM and CDR2 ANQGSEA. The CDR3 covers 14 residues. After removal of 7 bases from V and 6 bases from J, the junction contained 11 bases not matched to a gene. Here the CDR3 reads CSALPPGTAGELFF. The CDR3 DNA is TGCAGCGCCTTGCCGCCCGGGACAGCCGGGGAGCTGTTTTTT.

This chain links TRBV7-9 with TRBJ2-3; TRBD2 might be the D (5 bases). V gave up 3 bases and J gave up 1 base, with 8 bases separating them. CDR3 length equals 14 residues. Germline V gene lookup returns CDR1 SEHNR and CDR2 FQNEAQ (reference sequence). CDR3 region: CASSFLRGTDTQYF. In DNA, the CDR3 is TGTGCCAGCAGCTTCCTGCGGGGCACAGATACGCAGTATTTT.

The chain is built from TRBV19 and TRBJ2-2, with no clear D. V was shortened by 3 bases and J by 8 bases, with 13 bases between the two germline ends. The CDR3 extends over 14 amino acids. From germline, CDR1 is LNHDA and CDR2 SQIVND (reference sequence). CDR3: CASSIRSVMGELFF. As DNA, the CDR3 is TGTGCCAGTAGTATCAGATCCGTAATGGGGGAGCTGTTTTTT. Based on the CDR3 plus reference TRBV19 and TRBJ2-2, the full variable domain is DGGITQSPKYLFRKEGQNVTLSCEQNLNHDAMYWYRQDPGQGLRLIYYSQIVNDFQKGDIAEGYSVSREKKESFPLTVTSAQKNPTAFYLCASSIRSVMGELFFGEGSRLTVL.

This clone was detected only once. The CDR3 DNA is TGCAGTGCTAGTCCTGGGGGGGCTGGGGCCAACGTCCTGACTTTC. Its translation is CSASPGGAGANVLTF. The rearrangement joins TRBV20-1 to TRBJ2-6; 7 bases are a match to TRBD2. After removal of 3 bases from V and 2 bases from J, the junction contained 4 bases not matched to a gene. CDR1 DFQATT and CDR2 SNEGSKA come from the germline V gene (reference sequence). The CDR3 has 15 amino acids.

The chain couples TRBV19 to TRBJ1-6; perhaps TRBD1 as D (5 bases). The CDR3 contains 16 residues. Trimming removed 6 bases from V and 6 bases from J, with 18 bases in between. Germline V CDR1 and CDR2: LNHDA, SQIVND (reference sequence). Here the CDR3 reads CASRIIGGNGNSPLHF. The CDR3, as DNA: TGTGCCAGTAGGATCATCGGGGGTAATGGTAATTCACCCCTCCACTTT.

The chain uses TRBV6-6 and TRBJ2-1; perhaps TRBD2 as D (5 bases). Germline V gene lookup returns CDR1 MNHNY and CDR2 SVGAGI (reference sequence). The CDR3 length is 14 residues. V lost 5 bases and J 0 bases, leaving 8 bases between the germline ends. In nucleotides, the CDR3 is TGTGCCAGCAGTCGGACTCTCTCCTACAATGAGCAGTTCTTC. Protein sequence: CASSRTLSYNEQFF.

This chain links TRBV5-3 with TRBJ1-5; 10 bases match TRBD1. TRBV5-3 is placed among ORFs of uncertain function. With V trimmed by 9 bases and J by 0 bases, 12 bases remained unmatched. This CDR3 contains 17 residues. Here the CDR3 DNA reads TGTGCCAAACTGACAGGGGGCCCTCCTAATAGCAATCAGCCCCAGCATTTT. Protein product: CAKLTGGPPNSNQPQHF.

The sample holds one count of this clone. The chain joins TRBV4-1 to TRBJ1-1, with D tentatively TRBD1 (5 bases). The V and J ends lost 1 base and 8 bases respectively, with 8 bases between them. CDR1 MGHRA and CDR2 YSYEKL come from the germline V gene. The CDR3 extends over 12 amino acids. The CDR3 coding sequence is TGCGCCAGCAGCCAAGTTTCAGGGGAAGCTTTCTTT. Amino acids: CASSQVSGEAFF.

The chain combines TRBV24-1 with TRBJ2-2; the match to TRBD1 covers 8 bases. The V segment lost 2 bases and the J segment 3 bases; nucleotides outside the gene matches: 4. Germline V gene sequence: CDR1 KGHDR, CDR2 SFDVKD. This CDR3 spans 16 amino acids. The DNA of the CDR3 is TGTGCCACCAGTGATTGGTTACAGGGGGACACCGGGGAGCTGTTTTTT. This translates into CATSDWLQGDTGELFF.

This chain connects TRBV7-2 to TRBJ2-3, with 15 bases fitting TRBD2. This CDR3 spans 16 amino acids. V lost 5 bases, J lost 6 bases, and 6 bases stayed unmatched. Germline-derived CDR1 and CDR2 are SGHTA and FQGNSA. This chain's CDR3 is CASSPGLAGGGDTQYF. The CDR3 DNA reads as TGTGCCAGCAGCCCGGGACTAGCGGGAGGAGGGGATACGCAGTATTTT. Full variable domain (remainder filled in from reference TRBV7-2 and TRBJ2-3): GAGVSQSPSNKVTEKGKDVELRCDPISGHTALYWYRQSLGQGLEFLIYFQGNSAPDKSGLPSDRFSAERTGGSVSTLTIQRTQQEDSAVYLCASSPGLAGGGDTQYFGPGTRLTVL.

The table lists this clone with a count of one. V usage is TRBV14 and J usage is TRBJ2-7; 10 bases map to TRBD2. Germline V CDR1 and CDR2: SGHDN, FVKESK. This CDR3 spans 19 amino acids. V lost 2 bases to trimming and J lost 1 base; unmatched junction nucleotides: 14. The CDR3 bases are TGTGCCAGCAGCCAACCTATCCCACCCCTAGCGGGAGTTTCCTACGAGCAGTACTTC. Amino acid sequence: CASSQPIPPLAGVSYEQYF.

V is TRBV28 and J is TRBJ2-3, with D possibly being TRBD2 (6 bases). V lost 3 bases, J lost 3 bases, and 16 bases lay in between. The CDR3 has 16 residues. Germline CDR1 MDHEN, CDR2 SYDVKM. The CDR3 DNA sequence: TGTGCCAGCAGTTTGCAGGGAGGAAGGGAGACAGATACGCAGTATTTT. This encodes CASSLQGGRETDTQYF.

The chain uses TRBV4-3 and TRBJ1-2; D is unclear. The CDR3 totals 14 residues. The germline CDR1 and CDR2 sequences are LGHNA and YSLEER. V was clipped by 1 base and J by 8 bases, with 14 bases between them. CDR3 sequence (DNA): TGCGCCAGCAGCCAAGGGACTTCCCGCGGAGGCTACACCTTC. Translation: CASSQGTSRGGYTF.

The rearrangement uses TRBV6-5 and TRBJ1-4; the match to TRBD1 covers 7 bases. Germline V gene data show CDR1 as MNHEY and CDR2 as SVGAGI. This CDR3 has 13 residues. V lost 6 bases to trimming and J lost 10 bases; unmatched junction nucleotides: 8. CDR3 sequence reads: CASRSGTARKLFF. CDR3 DNA sequence: TGTGCCAGCAGATCCGGGACAGCTAGAAAACTGTTTTTT.

The chain combines TRBV7-9 with TRBJ1-1, with TRBD1 as a possible D gene (6 bases). The germline V gene has CDR1 SEHNR and CDR2 FQNEAQ (reference sequence). The V and J ends lost 1 base and 5 bases respectively, with 8 bases between them. The CDR3 loop spans 13 amino acids. The CDR3 nucleotides are TGTGCCAGCAGCTTAGAGGGGGGGACTGAAGCTTTCTTT. Translation: CASSLEGGTEAFF.